What follows are 12 T cell receptor beta chains derived from one specimen sequenced in a study of T cell responses to AZD1222 COVID-19 vaccine (dated by TCRdb to the early 2020s). The library relied on the immunoSEQ multiplex PCR assay. TCRdb re-hosts the immuneACCESS table, in-frame sequences only. Its copies lack some clones; in the studies checked, an unresolved V gene accounts for under half of them, and the cause for the rest is not known. The sample contains 95,000 to 150,000 clones, around nine tenths of them found a single time. The ten most abundant clones make up over 3% of the sample. In light of the paper, this sample's time point label describes: baseline before first vaccination. The sample in question was peripheral blood, obtained on day 0 of AZD1222 vaccination. These receptors were taken from an adult in good health.

This chain connects TRBV18 to TRBJ2-1; no clear D. The V end lost 3 bases, the J end lost 5 bases, and 2 bases lay between the germline ends. There are 11 residues in the CDR3. Germline V lookup: CDR1 KGHSH, CDR2 LQKENI. The CDR3 loop is CASSPNNEQFF. The CDR3 bases are TGTGCCAGCTCACCGAACAATGAGCAGTTCTTC. The full variable domain, completed using reference TRBV18 and TRBJ2-1, is NAGVMQNPRHLVRRRGQEARLRCSPMKGHSHVYWYRQLPEEGLKFMVYLQKENIIDESGMPKERFSAEFPKEGPSILRIQQVVRGDSAAYFCASSPNNEQFFGPGTRLTVL.

This sequence joins TRBV6-5 and TRBJ2-1; TRBD2 aligns across 11 bases. V lost 5 bases to trimming and J lost 7 bases; unmatched junction nucleotides: 7. The CDR3 contains 15 residues. Germline V gene sequence: CDR1 MNHEY, CDR2 SVGAGI. The CDR3 sequence: CASSPLAGGSNEQFF. In nucleotides, the CDR3 is TGTGCCAGCAGTCCCCTAGCGGGGGGTTCGAATGAGCAGTTCTTC.

This chain joins TRBV7-2 and TRBJ1-6; the D is unclear. V lost 5 bases and J 7 bases, leaving 24 bases between the germline ends. Germline V gene data show CDR1 as SGHTA and CDR2 as FQGNSA. This CDR3 spans 18 amino acids. For the CDR3, the DNA is TGTGCCAGCAGCCGGCTTGGATCTGGCAACCTGGGAAATTCACCCCTCCACTTT. Amino acid sequence: CASSRLGSGNLGNSPLHF.

This sequence joins TRBV2 and TRBJ1-1; weak D call: TRBD1 (5 bases). Trimming left V 7 bases short and J 3 bases short, with 12 bases between. The CDR3 totals 13 residues. Looked up from germline, CDR1 is SNHLY and CDR2 is FYNNEI. The CDR3 here is CASTGEWDTEAFF. CDR3 nucleotide sequence: TGTGCCAGCACGGGGGAATGGGACACTGAAGCTTTCTTT.

The V gene is TRBV24-1, the J gene TRBJ2-5, with 7 bases matching TRBD2. J lost 4 bases, V lost 8 bases, and 3 bases had no gene match. The CDR3 consists of 12 residues. CDR1 and CDR2 from the germline V gene are KGHDR and SFDVKD. In DNA, the CDR3 is TGTGCCACCAAAGGGGAGGGAGAGACCCAGTACTTC. Translated: CATKGEGETQYF.

The genes are TRBV4-2 and TRBJ1-3; D remains ambiguous. V was pared by 1 base and J by 4 bases, with 11 bases between. The CDR3 is made up of 15 amino acids. Germline V gives CDR1 LGHNA, CDR2 YNFKEQ. CDR3 protein: CASSQGEGSGNTIYF. CDR3 in DNA: TGTGCCAGCAGCCAAGGGGAGGGCTCAGGAAACACCATATATTTT.

The chain couples TRBV12-5 to TRBJ2-5; weak D call: TRBD2 (6 bases). The germline V and J ends were trimmed by 6 bases and 5 bases, with 19 bases remaining between them. Germline CDR1 LGHNT, CDR2 FRNRAP. There are 15 residues in the CDR3. CDR3 nucleotide sequence: TGTGCTAGTGGGTTCTGGGGCAGGGAGGCCGAGACCCAGTACTTC. Its translation is CASGFWGREAETQYF. Filled out from reference TRBV12-5 and TRBJ2-5, the complete variable domain reads DARVTQTPRHKVTEMGQEVTMRCQPILGHNTVFWYRQTMMQGLELLAYFRNRAPLDDSGMPKDRFSAEMPDATLATLKIQPSEPRDSAVYFCASGFWGREAETQYFGPGTRLLVL.

This rearrangement joins TRBV6-5 to TRBJ1-3; D gene uncertain. V was pared by 2 bases and J by 0 bases, with 11 bases between. This CDR3 region has 16 residues. Germline CDR1 is MNHEY and CDR2 is SVGAGI. CDR3 region: CASSYTRHSSGNTIYF. The CDR3 region has the DNA TGTGCCAGCAGTTACACCCGACACAGCTCTGGAAACACCATATATTTT.

V gene TRBV5-1 combines with J gene TRBJ1-1, with 7 bases fitting TRBD1. CDR3 length: 11 amino acids. Unmatched junction bases numbered 2, after V lost 5 bases and J lost 7 bases. Germline V CDR1 and CDR2: SGHRS, YFSETQ. This CDR3 is CASRQGNEAFF. CDR3 bases: TGCGCCAGCAGACAGGGGAATGAAGCTTTCTTT.

The chain combines TRBV5-1 with TRBJ1-1; 9 nucleotides align to TRBD1. Germline-derived CDR1 and CDR2 are SGHRS and YFSETQ. Losses at the gene ends were 4 bases for V and 5 bases for J; bases not matched to a gene: 9. This CDR3 has 15 amino acids. CDR3 nucleotides: TGCGCCAGCAGCCCCACGGGACAGGGTCGGACTGAAGCTTTCTTT. This sequence encodes CASSPTGQGRTEAFF.

The rearrangement uses TRBV18 and TRBJ2-2, with a weak D call TRBD1 (6 bases). V was shortened by 2 bases and J by 3 bases, with 10 bases between the two germline ends. CDR3 size: 15 residues. Germline CDR1 and CDR2: KGHSH and LQKENI. The CDR3 loop is CASSPGGGDTGELFF. CDR3 bases: TGTGCCAGCTCACCAGGGGGCGGTGACACCGGGGAGCTGTTTTTT.

This chain uses TRBV6-1 with TRBJ1-1; D is uncertain. The CDR3 is 13 amino acids. Germline CDR1 reads MNHNS; CDR2 reads SASEGT. V was pared by 2 bases and J by 11 bases, with 15 bases between. The CDR3 nucleotides read TGTGCCAGCAGTGAAATTGTTTTGAACGGTGCTTTCTTT. Translated: CASSEIVLNGAFF.